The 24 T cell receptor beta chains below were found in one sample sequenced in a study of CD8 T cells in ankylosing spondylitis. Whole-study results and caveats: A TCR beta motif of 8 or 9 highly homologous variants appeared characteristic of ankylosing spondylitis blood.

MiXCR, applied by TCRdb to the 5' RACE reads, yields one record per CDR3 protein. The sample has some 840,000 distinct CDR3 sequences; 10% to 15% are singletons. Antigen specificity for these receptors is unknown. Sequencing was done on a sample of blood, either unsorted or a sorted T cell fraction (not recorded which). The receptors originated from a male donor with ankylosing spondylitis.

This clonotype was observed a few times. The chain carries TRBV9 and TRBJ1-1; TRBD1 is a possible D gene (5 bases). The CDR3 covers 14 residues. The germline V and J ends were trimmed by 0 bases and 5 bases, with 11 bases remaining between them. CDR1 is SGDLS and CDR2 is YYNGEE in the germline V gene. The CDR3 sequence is CASSVEARGTEAFF. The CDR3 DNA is TGTGCCAGCAGCGTAGAAGCCCGGGGGACTGAAGCTTTCTTT. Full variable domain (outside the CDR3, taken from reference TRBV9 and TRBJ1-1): DSGVTQTPKHLITATGQRVTLRCSPRSGDLSVYWYQQSLDQGLQFLIQYYNGEERAKGNILERFSAQQFPDLHSELNLSSLELGDSALYFCASSVEARGTEAFFGQGTRLTVV.

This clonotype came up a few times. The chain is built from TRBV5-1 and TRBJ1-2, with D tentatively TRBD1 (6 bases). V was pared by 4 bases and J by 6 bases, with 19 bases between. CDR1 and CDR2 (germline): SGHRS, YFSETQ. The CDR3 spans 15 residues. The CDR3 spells CASSRTPQGGDGYTF. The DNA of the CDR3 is TGCGCCAGCAGCCGAACACCACAGGGAGGTGATGGCTACACCTTC.

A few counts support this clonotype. CDR3 coding DNA: TGTGCCAGCAGTGAATTGGCCAGGAACGAGCAGTACTTC. The encoded protein is CASSELARNEQYF. The rearrangement links TRBV25-1 to TRBJ2-7; the D is unclear. V shed 1 base and J shed 5 bases, with 9 bases lying between them. This CDR3 is 13 amino acids long. CDR1 and CDR2 from the germline V gene are MGHDK and SYGVNS.

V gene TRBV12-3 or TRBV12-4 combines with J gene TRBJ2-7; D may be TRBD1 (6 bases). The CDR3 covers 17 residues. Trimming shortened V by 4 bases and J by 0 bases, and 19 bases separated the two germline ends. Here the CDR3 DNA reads TGTGCCAGCAGTTCTCGCGTACCTCAGGGGTACTCCTACGAGCAGTACTTC. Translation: CASSSRVPQGYSYEQYF.

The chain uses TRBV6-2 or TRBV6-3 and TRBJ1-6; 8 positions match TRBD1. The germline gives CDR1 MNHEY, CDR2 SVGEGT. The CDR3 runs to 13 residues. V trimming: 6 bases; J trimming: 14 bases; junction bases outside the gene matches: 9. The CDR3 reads CASSTTGVGSLHF. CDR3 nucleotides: TGTGCCAGCAGCACGACAGGGGTCGGGTCCCTCCACTTT.

CDR3: CASSVQGKNSPLHF. CDR3 nucleotide sequence: TGTGCCAGCAGCGTACAGGGCAAGAATTCACCCCTCCACTTT. This sequence joins TRBV9 and TRBJ1-6; TRBD1 is a possible D gene (5 bases). This CDR3 spans 14 amino acids. The V and J ends lost 1 base and 7 bases respectively, with 9 bases between them. Germline V gives CDR1 SGDLS, CDR2 YYNGEE. Together with reference TRBV9 and TRBJ1-6, the CDR3 gives the full variable domain: DSGVTQTPKHLITATGQRVTLRCSPRSGDLSVYWYQQSLDQGLQFLIQYYNGEERAKGNILERFSAQQFPDLHSELNLSSLELGDSALYFCASSVQGKNSPLHFGNGTRLTVT.

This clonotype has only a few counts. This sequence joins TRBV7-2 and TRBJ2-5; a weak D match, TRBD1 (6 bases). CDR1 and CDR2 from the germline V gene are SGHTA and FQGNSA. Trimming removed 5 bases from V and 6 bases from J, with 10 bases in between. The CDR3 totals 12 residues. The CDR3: CASSLQGKTQYF. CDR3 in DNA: TGTGCCAGCAGCCTACAGGGCAAGACCCAGTACTTC.

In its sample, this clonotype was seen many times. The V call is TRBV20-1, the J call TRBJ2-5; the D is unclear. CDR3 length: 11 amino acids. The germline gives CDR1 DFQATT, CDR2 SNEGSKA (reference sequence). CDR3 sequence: CSASRRETQYF. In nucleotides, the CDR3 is TGCAGCGCATCTAGAAGAGAGACCCAGTACTTC.

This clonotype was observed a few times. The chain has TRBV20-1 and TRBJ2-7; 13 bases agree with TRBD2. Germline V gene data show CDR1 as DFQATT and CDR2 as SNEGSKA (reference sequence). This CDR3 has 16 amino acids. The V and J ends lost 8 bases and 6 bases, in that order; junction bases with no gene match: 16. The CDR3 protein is CSTHRTSGRTLGEQYF. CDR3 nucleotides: TGCAGTACGCATCGGACTAGCGGGAGAACCCTCGGCGAGCAGTACTTC.

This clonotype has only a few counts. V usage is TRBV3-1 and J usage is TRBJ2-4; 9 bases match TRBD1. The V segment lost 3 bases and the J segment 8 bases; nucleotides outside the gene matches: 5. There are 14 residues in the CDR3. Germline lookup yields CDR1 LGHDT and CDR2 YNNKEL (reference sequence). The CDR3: CASSHRDRDHIQYF. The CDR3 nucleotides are TGTGCCAGCAGCCACCGGGACAGGGACCACATTCAGTACTTC.

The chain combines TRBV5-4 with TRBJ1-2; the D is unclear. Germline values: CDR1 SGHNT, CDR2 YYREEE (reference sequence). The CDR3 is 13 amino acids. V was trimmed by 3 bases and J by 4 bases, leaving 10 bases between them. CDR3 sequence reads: CASSSHSVYGYTF. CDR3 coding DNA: TGTGCCAGCAGCTCCCACTCGGTCTATGGCTACACCTTC.

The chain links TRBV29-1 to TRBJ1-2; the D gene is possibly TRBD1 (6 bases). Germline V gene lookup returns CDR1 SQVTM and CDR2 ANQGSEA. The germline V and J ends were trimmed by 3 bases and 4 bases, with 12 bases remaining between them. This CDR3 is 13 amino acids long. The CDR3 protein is CSVDDRLGYGYTF. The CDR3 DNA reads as TGCAGCGTTGATGACAGGCTCGGCTATGGCTACACCTTC. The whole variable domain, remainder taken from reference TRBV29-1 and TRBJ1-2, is SAVISQKPSRDICQRGTSLTIQCQVDSQVTMMFWYRQQPGQSLTLIATANQGSEATYESGFVIDKFPISRPNLTFSTLTVSNMSPEDSSIYLCSVDDRLGYGYTFGSGTRLTVV.

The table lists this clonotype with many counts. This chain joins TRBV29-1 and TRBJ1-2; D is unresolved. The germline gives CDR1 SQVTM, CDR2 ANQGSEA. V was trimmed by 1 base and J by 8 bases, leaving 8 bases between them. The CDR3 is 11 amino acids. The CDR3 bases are TGCAGCGTTGAAGCGGGTCGAGGCTACACCTTC. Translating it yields CSVEAGRGYTF.

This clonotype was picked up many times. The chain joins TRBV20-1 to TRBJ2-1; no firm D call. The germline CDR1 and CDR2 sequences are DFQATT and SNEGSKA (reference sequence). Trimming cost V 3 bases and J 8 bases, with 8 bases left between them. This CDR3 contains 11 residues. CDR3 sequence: CSASGWDEQFF. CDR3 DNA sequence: TGCAGTGCTAGCGGTTGGGATGAGCAGTTCTTC.

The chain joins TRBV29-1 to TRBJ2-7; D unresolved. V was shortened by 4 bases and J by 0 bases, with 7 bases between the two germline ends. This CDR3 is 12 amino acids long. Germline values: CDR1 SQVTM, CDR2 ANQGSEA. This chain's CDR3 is CSVATVSYEQYF. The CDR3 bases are TGCAGCGTTGCGACGGTCTCCTACGAGCAGTACTTC.

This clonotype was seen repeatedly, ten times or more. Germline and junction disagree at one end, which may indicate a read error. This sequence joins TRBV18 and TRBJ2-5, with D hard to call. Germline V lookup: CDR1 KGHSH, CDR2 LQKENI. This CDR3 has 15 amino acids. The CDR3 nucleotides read TGTGCCAGCTCACCCCTCTCCGACAACCAAGGGACCCAGTACTTC. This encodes CASSPLSDNQGTQYF.

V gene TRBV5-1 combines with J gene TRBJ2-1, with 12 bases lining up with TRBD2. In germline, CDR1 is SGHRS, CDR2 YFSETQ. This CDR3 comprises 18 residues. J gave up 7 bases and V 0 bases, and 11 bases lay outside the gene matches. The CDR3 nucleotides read TGCGCCAGCAGCTTGGGCGTACTGACTAGCGGGAGATCAAATGAGCAGTTCTTC. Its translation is CASSLGVLTSGRSNEQFF.

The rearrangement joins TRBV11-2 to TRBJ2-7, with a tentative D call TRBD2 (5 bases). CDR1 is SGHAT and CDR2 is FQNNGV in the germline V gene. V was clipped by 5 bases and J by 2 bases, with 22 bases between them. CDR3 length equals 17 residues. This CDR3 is CASSGRLLWTVAYEQYF. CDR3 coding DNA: TGTGCCAGCAGCGGCAGATTATTATGGACTGTCGCCTACGAGCAGTACTTC.

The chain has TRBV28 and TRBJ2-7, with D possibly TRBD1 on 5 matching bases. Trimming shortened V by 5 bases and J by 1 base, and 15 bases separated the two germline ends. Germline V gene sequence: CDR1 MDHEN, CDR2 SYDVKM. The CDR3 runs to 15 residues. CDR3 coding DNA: TGTGCCAGCAGTCCCTACAAAAGGGGTTCCTACGAGCAGTACTTC. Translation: CASSPYKRGSYEQYF. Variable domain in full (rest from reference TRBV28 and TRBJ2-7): DVKVTQSSRYLVKRTGEKVFLECVQDMDHENMFWYRQDPGLGLRLIYFSYDVKMKEKGDIPEGYSVSREKKERFSLILESASTNQTSMYLCASSPYKRGSYEQYFGPGTRLTVT.

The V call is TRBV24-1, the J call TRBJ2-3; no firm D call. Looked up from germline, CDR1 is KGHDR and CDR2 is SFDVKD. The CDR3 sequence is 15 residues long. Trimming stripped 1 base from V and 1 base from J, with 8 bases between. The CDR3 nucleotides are TGTGCCACCAGTGATTTTGGAGATGGCACAGATACGCAGTATTTT. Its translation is CATSDFGDGTDTQYF.

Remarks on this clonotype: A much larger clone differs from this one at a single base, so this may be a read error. CDR3 loop: CASSQGQVYTYEQYF. CDR3 nucleotides: TGTGCCAGCAGCCAAGGACAGGTCTACACCTACGAGCAGTACTTC. This chain joins TRBV3-1 and TRBJ2-7; a weak D match, TRBD1 (6 bases). V was cut by 1 base and J by 2 bases, with 12 bases left in between. The length of the CDR3 is 15 residues. Germline V gene lookup returns CDR1 LGHDT and CDR2 YNNKEL (reference sequence).

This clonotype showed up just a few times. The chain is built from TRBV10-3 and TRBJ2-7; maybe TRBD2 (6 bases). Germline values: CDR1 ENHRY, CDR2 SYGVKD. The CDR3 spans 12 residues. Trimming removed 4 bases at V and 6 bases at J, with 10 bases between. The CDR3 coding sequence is TGTGCCATCAGTGTGGGGGGACGCGAGCAGTACTTC. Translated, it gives CAISVGGREQYF.

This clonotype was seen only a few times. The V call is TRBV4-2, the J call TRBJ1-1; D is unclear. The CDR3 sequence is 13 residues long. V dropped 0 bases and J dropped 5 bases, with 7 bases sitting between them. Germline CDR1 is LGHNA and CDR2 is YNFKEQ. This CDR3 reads CASSQEVQTEAFF. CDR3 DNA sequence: TGTGCCAGCAGCCAAGAGGTTCAGACTGAAGCTTTCTTT.

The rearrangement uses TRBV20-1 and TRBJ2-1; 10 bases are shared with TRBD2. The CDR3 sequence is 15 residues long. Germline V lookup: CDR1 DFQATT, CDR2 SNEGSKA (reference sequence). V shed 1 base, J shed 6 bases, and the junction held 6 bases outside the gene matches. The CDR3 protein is CSARASGRAGNEQFF. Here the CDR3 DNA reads TGCAGTGCTAGAGCCAGCGGGAGGGCCGGCAATGAGCAGTTCTTC.